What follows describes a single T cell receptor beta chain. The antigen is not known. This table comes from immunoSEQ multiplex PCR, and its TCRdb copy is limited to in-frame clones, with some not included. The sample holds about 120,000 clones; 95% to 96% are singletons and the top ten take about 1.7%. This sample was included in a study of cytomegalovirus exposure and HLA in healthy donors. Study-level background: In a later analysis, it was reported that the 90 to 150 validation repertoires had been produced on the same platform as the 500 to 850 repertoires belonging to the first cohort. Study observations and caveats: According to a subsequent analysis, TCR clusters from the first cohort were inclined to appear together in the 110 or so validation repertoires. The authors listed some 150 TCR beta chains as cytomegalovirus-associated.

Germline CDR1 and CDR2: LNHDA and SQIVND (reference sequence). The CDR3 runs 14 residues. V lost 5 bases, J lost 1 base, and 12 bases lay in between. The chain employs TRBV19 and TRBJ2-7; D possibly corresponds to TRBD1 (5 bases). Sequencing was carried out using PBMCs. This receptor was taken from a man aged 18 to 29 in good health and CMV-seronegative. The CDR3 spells CASSLGLSSYEQYF. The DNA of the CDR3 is TGTGCCAGTAGTTTGGGGCTGTCATCCTACGAGCAGTACTTC.